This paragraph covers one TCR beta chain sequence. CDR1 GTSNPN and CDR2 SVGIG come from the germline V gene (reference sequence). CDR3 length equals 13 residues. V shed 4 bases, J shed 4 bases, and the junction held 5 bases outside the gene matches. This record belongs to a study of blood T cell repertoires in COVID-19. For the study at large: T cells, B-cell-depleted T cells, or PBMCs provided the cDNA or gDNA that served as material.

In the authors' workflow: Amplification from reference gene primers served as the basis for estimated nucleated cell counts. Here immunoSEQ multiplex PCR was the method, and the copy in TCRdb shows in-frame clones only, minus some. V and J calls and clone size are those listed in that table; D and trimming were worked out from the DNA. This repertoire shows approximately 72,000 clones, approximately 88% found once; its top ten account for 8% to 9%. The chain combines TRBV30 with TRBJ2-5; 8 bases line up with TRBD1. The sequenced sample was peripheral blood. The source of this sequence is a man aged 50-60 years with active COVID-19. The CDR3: CAWNGQGPETQYF. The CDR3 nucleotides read TGTGCCTGGAATGGACAGGGCCCAGAGACCCAGTACTTC.